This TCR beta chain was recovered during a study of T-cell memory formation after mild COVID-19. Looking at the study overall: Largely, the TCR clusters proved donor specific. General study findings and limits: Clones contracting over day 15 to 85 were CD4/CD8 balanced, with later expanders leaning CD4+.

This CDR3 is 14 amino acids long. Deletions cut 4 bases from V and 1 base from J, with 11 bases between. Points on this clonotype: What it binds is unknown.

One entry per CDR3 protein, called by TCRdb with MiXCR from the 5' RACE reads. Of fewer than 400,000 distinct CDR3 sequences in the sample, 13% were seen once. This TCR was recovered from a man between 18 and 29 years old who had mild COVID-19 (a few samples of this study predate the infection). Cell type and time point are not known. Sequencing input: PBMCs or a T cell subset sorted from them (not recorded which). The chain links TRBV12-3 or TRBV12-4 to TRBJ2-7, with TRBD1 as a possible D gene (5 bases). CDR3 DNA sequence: TGTGCCAGCAGTTCGCAGGGATTATCCTACGAGCAGTACTTC. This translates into CASSSQGLSYEQYF.